Presented here are 12 T cell receptor beta chains from one specimen sequenced in a study of blood T cell repertoires in COVID-19 (dated by TCRdb to about 2020). The library relied on the immunoSEQ multiplex PCR assay. Sourced from immuneACCESS, this table was stored by TCRdb with only in-frame sequences that have V and J called. A share of the clones is absent; for the studies checked, an unresolved V gene accounts for under half, and the remainder has no known explanation. This sample gives nearly 200,000 clones in total; about 80% of them show up just once. The ten largest clones add up to around 6.9% of the sample. Sequencing was performed on peripheral blood. These receptors originate from a human donor with acute or convalescent COVID-19. The donor label of this sample is uncertain.

This chain links TRBV5-1 with TRBJ2-7; TRBD1 agrees at 9 bases. V trimming: 5 bases; J trimming: 6 bases; junction bases outside the gene matches: 6. CDR3 length: 13 residues. The germline CDR1 and CDR2 sequences are SGHRS and YFSETQ. The CDR3 region is CASRTGGSSEQYF. The CDR3 DNA reads as TGCGCCAGCAGGACAGGGGGGAGTTCCGAGCAGTACTTC.

The J gene is TRBJ1-4, the V gene TRBV30, with 8 nucleotides matching TRBD1. The germline V gene has CDR1 GTSNPN and CDR2 SVGIG (reference sequence). This CDR3 has 13 amino acids. Trimming took 4 bases from V and 7 from J; bases not matched to a gene: 5. The CDR3 sequence: CAWIGTGVEKLFF. In DNA, the CDR3 is TGTGCCTGGATCGGGACAGGCGTTGAAAAACTGTTTTTT.

The gene calls are TRBV21-1 and TRBJ2-7; TRBD1 is taken as the D call from the table, unchecked against the DNA. TRBV21-1 is assigned pseudogene status. This CDR3 has 15 residues. CDR3 region: CASSARTGSSYEQYF. In DNA, the CDR3 is TGTGCCAGCAGCGCCCGGACAGGGAGCTCCTACGAGCAGTACTTC.

V usage is TRBV5-4 and J usage is TRBJ2-7; TRBD2 matches 16 bases. With V trimmed by 3 bases and J by 7 bases, 10 bases remained unmatched. This CDR3 comprises 17 residues. Germline CDR1 reads SGHNT; CDR2 reads YYREEE (reference sequence). In nucleotides, the CDR3 is TGTGCCAGCAGCTCGGGGGGACTAGCGGGAGGGGTAGGGGAGCAGTACTTC. Encoded protein: CASSSGGLAGGVGEQYF.

This clone was detected only once. V and J are TRBV19 and TRBJ2-6, with D unresolved. Trimming took off 3 bases at V and 11 bases at J, with 14 bases between the two ends. The CDR3 has 14 residues. CDR1 LNHDA and CDR2 SQIVND come from the germline V gene (reference sequence). The CDR3 protein is CASSIGLALYVLTF. CDR3 in DNA: TGTGCCAGTAGTATTGGTCTGGCCCTCTACGTCCTGACTTTC.

The V call is TRBV7-3, the J call TRBJ1-1; 7 bases line up with TRBD1. Unmatched junction bases numbered 12, after V lost 5 bases and J lost 6 bases. CDR1 and CDR2 (germline): SGHTA, FQGTGA. The CDR3 consists of 15 residues. CDR3 sequence (DNA): TGTGCCAGCAGCCAGGAGGGGGCAGGGTTATCTGAAGCTTTCTTT. It codes for CASSQEGAGLSEAFF.

The chain employs TRBV28 and TRBJ1-6; 9 positions match TRBD1. Germline V lookup: CDR1 MDHEN, CDR2 SYDVKM. Trimming took 6 bases from V and 9 from J; bases not matched to a gene: 6. The CDR3 loop spans 14 amino acids. The CDR3 DNA reads as TGTGCCAGCAGGCCTACAGGGGGCCGTTCACCCCTCCACTTT. Its translation: CASRPTGGRSPLHF. The variable domain in full, completed from reference TRBV28 and TRBJ1-6, reads DVKVTQSSRYLVKRTGEKVFLECVQDMDHENMFWYRQDPGLGLRLIYFSYDVKMKEKGDIPEGYSVSREKKERFSLILESASTNQTSMYLCASRPTGGRSPLHFGNGTRLTVT.

The chain recombines TRBV19 with TRBJ2-7; D may be TRBD1 (6 bases). The CDR3 is made up of 11 amino acids. The germline gives CDR1 LNHDA, CDR2 SQIVND (reference sequence). Deletions cut 3 bases from V and 6 bases from J, with 6 bases between. The CDR3: CASSMGAEQYF. The DNA for the CDR3 is TGTGCCAGTAGTATGGGGGCCGAGCAGTACTTC.

V is TRBV5-1 and J is TRBJ2-5; TRBD1 matches at 7 bases. The J segment lost 2 bases and the V segment lost 3 bases, leaving 4 bases of the junction unmatched. The length of the CDR3 is 14 residues. Germline V gives CDR1 SGHRS, CDR2 YFSETQ. CDR3 nucleotide sequence: TGCGCCAGCAGCTCACAGACAGGGCAAGAGACCCAGTACTTC. It translates to CASSSQTGQETQYF.

This chain joins TRBV4-3 and TRBJ1-6; D remains ambiguous. V was trimmed by 0 bases and J by 6 bases, leaving 6 bases between them. This CDR3 region has 14 residues. Germline V lookup: CDR1 LGHNA, CDR2 YSLEER. In nucleotides, the CDR3 is TGCGCCAGCAGCCAAGAGGAGGGTAATTCACCCCTCCACTTT. Translation gives CASSQEEGNSPLHF.

Concerning this clone: The sample holds other DNA sequences that translate to the same CDR3. This chain connects TRBV11-2 to TRBJ1-1, with D unclear. V was clipped by 5 bases and J by 4 bases, with 14 bases between them. The CDR3 runs 14 residues. CDR1 is SGHAT, CDR2 FQNNGV, per germline. In DNA form, the CDR3 reads TGTGCCAGCAGCGCCGTCAGAGGGAGCACTGAAGCTTTCTTT. Translated: CASSAVRGSTEAFF.

This clone was seen only once. The chain employs TRBV6-5 and TRBJ2-3, with 8 bases fitting TRBD2. The V and J ends lost 5 bases and 10 bases, in that order; junction bases with no gene match: 5. CDR1 and CDR2 (germline): MNHEY, SVGAGI. The CDR3 is 12 amino acids. The DNA for the CDR3 is TGTGCCAGCAGTCCGCCGGGACTAGCGCAGTATTTT. This sequence encodes CASSPPGLAQYF.